This TCR beta chain comes out of a study of T-cell reconstitution after alpha-beta-depleted transplantation in children. CDR3 length: 13 residues. V was shortened by 2 bases and J by 11 bases, with 14 bases between the two germline ends. The germline V gene encodes CDR1 MNHEY and CDR2 SVGAGI. TCRbeta library preparation incorporated unique molecular identifiers. A single record per CDR3 protein comes from TCRdb applying MiXCR to the PCR reads. In the table there are just over 950,000 distinct CDR3 sequences, about 26% of which are singletons. About this clonotype itself: Its target is unknown.

Study results and caveats: At the one-year point after transplant, T-cell counts and TCRbeta diversity were found to come mostly from T cells that had been newly produced. From surviving recipient T cells and thymic progenitors came the high day-60 TCRbeta diversity observed in some patients.

This receptor was identified in a boy under two years old who had a stem cell transplant for SCID, so the T cells may come from the graft donor. The sample was PBMCs, mostly from graft donor cells, taken 360 days after TCRalphabeta/CD19-depleted stem cell transplant. The genes are TRBV6-5 and TRBJ2-3; a possible D gene is TRBD1 (5 bases). The DNA of the CDR3 is TGTGCCAGCAGTTACAATGGGCAAGACAGGCAGTATTTT. Protein product: CASSYNGQDRQYF.